This is a list of T cell receptor beta chains from one sample in a study of STAT3 mutations in large granular lymphocyte leukemia. Only in-frame clones appear in the TCRdb table, and some are missing; sequencing was by immunoSEQ multiplex PCR. The sample yields about 5,000 clones, 88% seen once. The sequenced sample consisted of PBMCs. The origin of the receptors is a human donor with T large granular lymphocyte leukemia. Some clones in this sample may be carry-over from other donors' samples. Each CDR3 is given with its conserved first and last residue. A D gene is named only where the DNA matches it firmly. Expanded clones are given a class, and other clones once, few, many or no size at all.

J gene,V gene,D gene,clone size,CDR3 protein,CDR3 DNA
TRBJ2-3,TRBV27,TRBD1,-,CASTRTGGSDTQYF,TGTGCCAGCACCCGGACAGGGGGGTCTGATACGCAGTATTTT
TRBJ2-1,TRBV7-2,-,-,CASSLGSYNEQFF,TGTGCCAGCAGCTTGGGTTCCTACAATGAGCAGTTCTTC
TRBJ2-5,TRBV7-2,-,-,CASSSSRGHQETQYF,TGTGCCAGCAGCTCTTCCAGGGGCCACCAAGAGACCCAGTACTTC
TRBJ2-1,TRBV15,-,few,CATSRDDAEEQFF,TGTGCCACCAGCAGAGATGATGCCGAGGAGCAGTTCTTC
TRBJ1-1,TRBV6-6,-,-,CASRPGNTEAFF,TGTGCCAGCCGACCTGGGAATACTGAAGCTTTCTTT
TRBJ1-5,TRBV7-2,-,-,CASSANGNQPQHF,TGTGCCAGCAGCGCTAACGGCAATCAGCCCCAGCATTTT
TRBJ1-1,TRBV5-6,-,-,CASSREGRKAFF,TGTGCCAGCAGCCGAGAGGGGCGTAAAGCTTTCTTT
TRBJ2-7,TRBV7-9,-,-,CASSWVSYEQYF,TGTGCCAGCAGCTGGGTCTCCTACGAGCAGTACTTC
TRBJ2-5,TRBV25-1,-,few,CASSGAGKETQYF,TGTGCCAGCAGTGGGGCAGGGAAGGAGACCCAGTACTTC
TRBJ2-3,TRBV18,-,-,CASSVPSTDTQYF,TGTGCCAGCTCAGTCCCTAGCACAGATACGCAGTATTTT
TRBJ2-2,TRBV30,-,-,CAWRAAGNTGELFF,TGTGCCTGGAGGGCAGCGGGGAACACCGGGGAGCTGTTTTTT
TRBJ1-3,TRBV18,TRBD1,once,CASSPLQGASGNTIYF,TGTGCCAGCTCACCGCTACAGGGGGCAAGTGGAAACACCATATATTTT
TRBJ1-3,TRBV5-6,-,-,CASSLRGYTIYF,TGTGCCAGCAGCTTGCGGGGTTACACCATATATTTT
TRBJ2-2,TRBV2,TRBD1,few,CAVPTGIRPTNTGELFF,TGTGCCGTTCCGACAGGGATCAGGCCCACGAACACCGGGGAGCTGTTTTTT
TRBJ2-3,TRBV5-1,-,few,CASSPWGRTDTQYF,TGCGCCAGCAGCCCTTGGGGACGCACAGATACGCAGTATTTT
TRBJ2-5,TRBV19,TRBD2,-,CASSISGSGGFPPSQETQYF,TGTGCCAGTAGTATCTCTGGCAGCGGGGGATTCCCGCCCAGTCAAGAGACCCAGTACTTC
TRBJ2-3,TRBV18,-,-,CASSPDGYTQYF,TGTGCCAGCTCACCGGACGGATATACGCAGTATTTT
TRBJ1-2,TRBV5-1,-,-,CASSLNAGPAEGYTF,TGCGCCAGCAGCTTGAACGCAGGGCCGGCTGAGGGCTACACCTTC
TRBJ1-5,TRBV18,-,-,CASSPPGAVFSQPQHF,TGTGCCAGCTCACCACCAGGCGCGGTCTTTAGTCAGCCCCAGCATTTT
TRBJ2-2,TRBV4-3,TRBD2,-,CASSQDVWVPLAGDGSTGELFF,TGCGCCAGCAGCCAAGATGTTTGGGTTCCTTTAGCGGGAGATGGGTCCACCGGGGAGCTGTTTTTT
TRBJ1-1,TRBV5-4,-,-,CASSLGGRLDTEAFF,TGTGCCAGCAGCTTGGGGGGGCGATTGGACACTGAAGCTTTCTTT
TRBJ2-3,TRBV19,TRBD2,-,CASSIQGLAGSLSTDTQYF,TGTGCCAGTAGTATTCAGGGACTAGCGGGGAGTTTGAGCACAGATACGCAGTATTTT
TRBJ1-1,TRBV7-2,-,-,CASSWGAQVGSSGEAFF,TGTGCCAGCAGTTGGGGGGCACAGGTAGGGTCCTCAGGTGAAGCTTTCTTT
TRBJ1-6,TRBV7-8,-,-,CASSLDRGSSYNSPLHF,TGTGCCAGCAGCTTAGACCGTGGGAGCTCCTATAATTCACCCCTCCACTTT
TRBJ2-7,TRBV7-2,TRBD2,-,CASSLNLAGYEQYF,TGTGCCAGCAGCTTAAATCTAGCGGGCTACGAGCAGTACTTC
TRBJ1-1,TRBV28,-,-,CASSSSLRSWEAFF,TGTGCCAGCAGTTCCTCCTTGAGGAGTTGGGAAGCTTTCTTT
TRBJ1-5,TRBV6-5,-,-,CATSMGGEWPQHF,TGTGCCACTTCGATGGGGGGGGAATGGCCCCAGCATTTT
TRBJ2-5,TRBV7-2,-,-,CASSSEGGWETQYF,TGTGCCAGCAGCTCCGAGGGCGGGTGGGAGACCCAGTACTTC
TRBJ1-5,TRBV6-1,-,-,CASKGPQGNQPQHF,TGTGCCAGCAAGGGTCCGCAGGGAAATCAGCCCCAGCATTTT
TRBJ2-7,TRBV28,TRBD1,-,CASSLPGGPSYEQYF,TGTGCCAGCAGTTTACCAGGGGGTCCATCCTACGAGCAGTACTTC
TRBJ2-3,TRBV28,TRBD1,-,CASSLVGRGQDTQYF,TGTGCCAGCAGTTTGGTGGGCAGGGGGCAAGATACGCAGTATTTT
TRBJ1-4,TRBV30,-,-,CAWSIREKLFF,TGTGCCTGGAGTATCAGGGAGAAACTGTTTTTT
TRBJ1-4,TRBV27,-,once,CASSFLDSDNEKLFF,TGTGCCAGCAGTTTTTTGGACAGTGATAATGAAAAACTGTTTTTT
TRBJ1-4,TRBV6-5,-,-,CASSSKIDEKLFF,TGTGCCAGCAGTTCGAAGATCGATGAAAAACTGTTTTTT
TRBJ1-2,TRBV27,TRBD1,-,CASSRQGGMSYGYTF,TGTGCCAGCAGCCGACAGGGCGGTATGAGCTATGGCTACACCTTC
TRBJ2-1,TRBV5-1,-,-,CATAPGTTSYNEQFF,TGCGCCACCGCTCCCGGGACAACCTCCTACAATGAGCAGTTCTTC
TRBJ1-5,TRBV6-5,-,-,CASSYRQGGQPQHF,TGTGCCAGCAGTTACCGTCAGGGCGGGCAGCCCCAGCATTTT
TRBJ2-7,TRBV5-4,TRBD2,-,CASTPSSGPSSYEQYF,TGTGCCAGCACCCCGTCTAGCGGGCCTAGCTCCTACGAGCAGTACTTC
TRBJ2-5,TRBV10-2,-,-,CASRQGTLYQETQYF,TGCGCCAGCAGGCAGGGGACCCTGTACCAAGAGACCCAGTACTTC
TRBJ2-3,TRBV7-9,TRBD2,-,CASSTLAGGSTDTQYF,TGTGCCAGCAGCACTTTGGCGGGAGGGAGCACAGATACGCAGTATTTT
TRBJ1-5,TRBV5-6,-,-,CASSDQGSNQPQHF,TGTGCCAGCAGCGATCAAGGTAGCAATCAGCCCCAGCATTTT
TRBJ1-3,TRBV5-4,-,few,CASSGERGSTIYF,TGTGCCAGCAGCGGTGAGAGGGGATCCACCATATATTTT
TRBJ1-1,TRBV6-5,TRBD1,-,CASSTDRDVKTEAFF,TGTGCCAGCAGCACGGACAGGGATGTGAAAACTGAAGCTTTCTTT